Listed here are 17 T cell receptor beta chains from one sample, sequenced in a study of blood T cell repertoires in COVID-19. Produced via immunoSEQ multiplex PCR; TCRdb's table is partial and in-frame only. The sample carries under 350,000 clones, around nine tenths recorded once. Input material: PBMCs or T cells enriched from blood (not recorded which). Receptors were obtained from a middle-aged woman who had recovered from COVID-19.

The CDR3 sequence: CASGLSPSGQKATNEKLFF. The CDR3 DNA sequence: TGTGCTAGTGGTTTAAGTCCCTCCGGACAGAAAGCAACTAATGAAAAACTGTTTTTT. The chain combines TRBV12-5 with TRBJ1-4; D perhaps matches TRBD1 (6 bases). The CDR3 spans 19 residues. Germline lookup yields CDR1 LGHNT and CDR2 FRNRAP. Trimming removed 3 bases at V and 0 bases at J, with 20 bases between.

This chain's CDR3 is CASSLQNSPLHF. CDR3 sequence (DNA): TGTGCCAGCAGCTTACAGAATTCACCCCTCCACTTT. The chain has TRBV7-9 and TRBJ1-6; D gene uncertain. This CDR3 spans 12 amino acids. V lost 2 bases, J lost 7 bases, and 3 bases lay in between. Germline V gene data show CDR1 as SEHNR and CDR2 as FQNEAQ (reference sequence).

The table lists this clone with a count of one. As DNA, the CDR3 is TGCGCCAGCAGCTTGAATCGGGGAGGAAACACCATATATTTT. Translated, it gives CASSLNRGGNTIYF. The chain has TRBV5-1 and TRBJ1-3; D unclear. Trimming stripped 1 base from V and 4 bases from J, with 9 bases between. CDR3 length: 14 amino acids. Germline V gene data show CDR1 as SGHRS and CDR2 as YFSETQ.

The chain is built from TRBV2 and TRBJ2-2; 11 bases agree with TRBD2. Trimming took 3 bases from V and 4 from J; bases not matched to a gene: 4. Germline assignment: CDR1 SNHLY and CDR2 FYNNEI. CDR3 length equals 16 residues. CDR3 region: CASSDGLAGGTGELFF. The CDR3 nucleotides read TGTGCCAGCAGTGACGGTCTAGCGGGGGGCACCGGGGAGCTGTTTTTT.

The V call is TRBV30, the J call TRBJ1-6, with 8 bases lining up with TRBD1. The V gene end was trimmed by 3 bases and the J gene end by 9 bases; junction bases not matched to a gene: 10. Germline V gives CDR1 GTSNPN, CDR2 SVGIG (reference sequence). The CDR3 covers 15 residues. The CDR3 sequence: CAWRGLGTGGSPLHF. The CDR3 nucleotides are TGTGCCTGGAGGGGTTTGGGGACAGGAGGTTCACCCCTCCACTTT. Using reference TRBV30 and TRBJ1-6 for the parts outside the CDR3, the full variable domain is SQTIHQWPATLVQPVGSPLSLECTVEGTSNPNLYWYRQAAGRGLQLLFYSVGIGQISSEVPQNLSASRPQDRQFILSSKKLLLSDSGFYLCAWRGLGTGGSPLHFGNGTRLTVT.

The rearrangement joins TRBV6-1 to TRBJ2-3; D is unresolved. V lost 2 bases, J lost 2 bases, and 20 bases lay in between. This CDR3 has 18 amino acids. Germline V gene lookup returns CDR1 MNHNS and CDR2 SASEGT. This CDR3 is CASSERRWAASPTDTQYF. CDR3 nucleotide sequence: TGTGCCAGCAGTGAAAGAAGGTGGGCCGCTTCCCCCACAGATACGCAGTATTTT.

This chain links TRBV29-1 with TRBJ2-1; 7 bases are shared with TRBD2. This CDR3 contains 12 residues. V dropped 7 bases and J dropped 8; count of bases not matched to a gene: 8. CDR1 and CDR2 (germline): SQVTM, ANQGSEA. CDR3 DNA: TGCAGCGGGGGCGGGAGCTTCGATGAGCAGTTCTTC. It encodes CSGGGSFDEQFF.

The V and J genes are TRBV2 and TRBJ1-2; D remains ambiguous. Trimming removed 3 bases from V and 1 base from J, with 6 bases in between. Germline V gene sequence: CDR1 SNHLY, CDR2 FYNNEI. This CDR3 is 13 amino acids long. CDR3 protein: CASSDWLNYGYTF. The CDR3 DNA reads as TGTGCCAGCAGTGATTGGCTTAACTATGGCTACACCTTC.

This clone turned up a few times. This chain links TRBV30 with TRBJ2-1, with 7 positions matching TRBD2. CDR3 size: 13 residues. Germline lookup yields CDR1 GTSNPN and CDR2 SVGIG (reference sequence). V shed 5 bases and J 8 bases; nucleotides not matched to a gene: 9. Here the CDR3 DNA reads TGTGCCTGGGGTAGCGGGCGGTGGGATGAGCAGTTCTTC. This translates into CAWGSGRWDEQFF.

This chain links TRBV5-4 with TRBJ1-1; no reliable D call. This CDR3 contains 12 residues. V was cut by 3 bases and J by 2 bases, with 5 bases left in between. Germline CDR1 reads SGHNT; CDR2 reads YYREEE (reference sequence). CDR3 loop: CASSSTNTEAFF. CDR3 in DNA: TGTGCCAGCAGCTCTACCAACACTGAAGCTTTCTTT.

This chain uses TRBV19 with TRBJ1-1; unclear D gene. This CDR3 region has 15 residues. Germline loops: CDR1 LNHDA, CDR2 SQIVND (reference sequence). Trimming stripped 4 bases from V and 2 bases from J, with 14 bases between. CDR3 in amino acids: CASSRLGGLNTEAFF. Written as DNA, the CDR3 is TGTGCCAGTAGTAGGCTAGGCGGGCTAAACACTGAAGCTTTCTTT.

The chain joins TRBV29-1 to TRBJ1-1, with D uncertain. The V and J ends lost 0 bases and 7 bases respectively, with 9 bases between them. This CDR3 has 12 residues. In germline, CDR1 is SQVTM, CDR2 ANQGSEA. In nucleotides, the CDR3 is TGCAGCGTTGAAGATCCGGGTAGTGAAGCTTTCTTT. As protein: CSVEDPGSEAFF.

The chain links TRBV13 to TRBJ2-7; 7 bases line up with TRBD2. V lost 6 bases and J lost 4; bases outside the gene matches: 6. CDR1 and CDR2 from the germline V gene are PRHDT and FYEKMQ (reference sequence). The CDR3 loop spans 13 amino acids. CDR3 amino acids: CASSFGRGYEQYF. The CDR3 DNA is TGTGCCAGCAGTTTTGGGAGGGGTTACGAGCAGTACTTC.

The table lists this clone with a count of one. This chain uses TRBV19 with TRBJ1-5; TRBD1 might be the D (5 bases). V was trimmed by 3 bases and J by 9 bases, leaving 15 bases between them. This CDR3 spans 14 amino acids. Germline V lookup: CDR1 LNHDA, CDR2 SQIVND (reference sequence). The CDR3 reads CASSISQESRPQHF. CDR3 sequence (DNA): TGTGCCAGTAGTATCTCACAGGAGTCGAGGCCCCAGCATTTT.

V and J are TRBV9 and TRBJ1-4; possible D gene TRBD1, 5 bases. Between the trimmed V and J ends, which lost 1 base and 7 bases, there was a span of 20 bases. CDR3 size: 17 residues. Germline V gene sequence: CDR1 SGDLS, CDR2 YYNGEE. The CDR3 region is CASSVSLGWGGTEKLFF. CDR3 bases: TGTGCCAGCAGCGTAAGTCTCGGGTGGGGCGGAACTGAAAAACTGTTTTTT. The complete variable domain, with remaining parts taken from reference TRBV9 and TRBJ1-4, reads DSGVTQTPKHLITATGQRVTLRCSPRSGDLSVYWYQQSLDQGLQFLIQYYNGEERAKGNILERFSAQQFPDLHSELNLSSLELGDSALYFCASSVSLGWGGTEKLFFGSGTQLSVL.

This rearrangement joins TRBV19 to TRBJ2-1; TRBD1 agrees at 7 bases. Looked up from germline, CDR1 is LNHDA and CDR2 is SQIVND (reference sequence). J gave up 8 bases and V 2 bases, and 12 bases lay outside the gene matches. The CDR3 has 16 amino acids. The chain's CDR3 is CASSIPGTESWDEQFF. DNA of the CDR3: TGTGCCAGTAGTATACCCGGGACAGAGAGTTGGGATGAGCAGTTCTTC. Full variable domain (remainder filled in from reference TRBV19 and TRBJ2-1): DGGITQSPKYLFRKEGQNVTLSCEQNLNHDAMYWYRQDPGQGLRLIYYSQIVNDFQKGDIAEGYSVSREKKESFPLTVTSAQKNPTAFYLCASSIPGTESWDEQFFGPGTRLTVL.

The chain combines TRBV5-1 with TRBJ2-2, with unresolved D. Deletions cut 2 bases from V and 4 bases from J, with 12 bases between. Per germline, CDR1 SGHRS and CDR2 YFSETQ. CDR3 length: 15 amino acids. For the CDR3, the DNA is TGCGCCAGCAGCTTTGAATGGTCGGGCACCGGGGAGCTGTTTTTT. Amino acid sequence: CASSFEWSGTGELFF.